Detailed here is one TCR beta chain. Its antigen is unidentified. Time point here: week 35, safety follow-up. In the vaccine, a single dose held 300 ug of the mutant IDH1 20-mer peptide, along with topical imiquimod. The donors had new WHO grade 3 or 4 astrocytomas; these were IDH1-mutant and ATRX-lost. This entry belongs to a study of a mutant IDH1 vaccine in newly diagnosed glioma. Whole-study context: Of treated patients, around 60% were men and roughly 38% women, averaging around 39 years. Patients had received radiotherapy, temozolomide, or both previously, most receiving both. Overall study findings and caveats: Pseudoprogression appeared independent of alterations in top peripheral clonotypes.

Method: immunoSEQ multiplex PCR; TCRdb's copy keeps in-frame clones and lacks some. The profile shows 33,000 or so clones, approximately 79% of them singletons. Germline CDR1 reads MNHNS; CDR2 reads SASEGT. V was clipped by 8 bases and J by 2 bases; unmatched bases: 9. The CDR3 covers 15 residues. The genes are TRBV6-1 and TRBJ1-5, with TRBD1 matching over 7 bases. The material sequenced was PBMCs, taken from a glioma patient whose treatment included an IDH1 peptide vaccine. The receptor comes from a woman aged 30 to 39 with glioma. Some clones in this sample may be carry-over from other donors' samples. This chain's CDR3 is CASLRPTGGNQPQHF. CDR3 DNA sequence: TGTGCCAGCCTCAGGCCAACAGGGGGCAATCAGCCCCAGCATTTT.